A selection of T cell receptor beta chains follows, all from one sample in a study of beta chain features in type 1 diabetes. Produced via immunoSEQ multiplex PCR; TCRdb's table is partial and in-frame only. The sample has fewer than 300,000 clones, roughly 20% seen once. Input material: naive CD4+ T cells from blood. These receptors came from a woman aged 40-49 years with type 1 diabetes. Each CDR3 is given without its conserved first and last residue. Fields, in order: V gene, clone size, J gene, CDR3 protein. Part of the rows lack a size; the others show once, few, many or a class for expanded clones.

TRBV29-1	few	TRBJ2-7	SVTRDTEQY
TRBV19	-	TRBJ1-5	ASSDRGNQPQH
TRBV9	few	TRBJ1-2	ASSPGTVGPYT
TRBV5-1	-	TRBJ1-1	ASSSDSGTNTEAF
TRBV7-9	few	TRBJ1-5	ASSPQGVSNQPQH
TRBV15	few	TRBJ2-1	ATSRVEPRREQF
TRBV28	-	TRBJ2-6	ASSSGTGANVLT
TRBV5-4	-	TRBJ1-6	ASSFRVDNSPLH
TRBV5-1	-	TRBJ2-7	ASSAGQGTEQY
TRBV15	once	TRBJ1-5	ATSRTRQGGQPQH
TRBV19	few	TRBJ2-1	ASSMASREGRHEQF
TRBV29-1	-	TRBJ2-2	SVAGIGELF
TRBV11-2	-	TRBJ2-2	ASSLGLNTGELF
TRBV5-1	-	TRBJ2-2	ASSSGQGVNTGELF
TRBV7-2	-	TRBJ2-2	ASSPTRQETGELF
TRBV4-3	few	TRBJ1-6	ASSQERGGLGSPLH
TRBV2	few	TRBJ2-7	ASSTPGLLSYEQY
TRBV4-3	-	TRBJ1-1	ASSQDYHDSAEAF
TRBV6-5	-	TRBJ1-3	ASSFGTGGNTIY
TRBV4-1	-	TRBJ2-7	ASSQLGTGSYEQY
TRBV14	-	TRBJ2-7	ASSPLDRAYSYEQY
TRBV7-2	-	TRBJ1-1	ASSYRGTEAF
TRBV30	few	TRBJ2-5	AWTVGIRETQY
TRBV30	-	TRBJ1-1	AWKTGENTEAF
TRBV10-3	few	TRBJ2-2	AISEGQITGELF
TRBV29-1	few	TRBJ1-1	SVEDLGGTEAF
TRBV28	-	TRBJ1-5	ASSLPQGTGQPQH
TRBV5-1	few	TRBJ2-3	ASGLAGGPDTQY
TRBV7-2	-	TRBJ2-3	ASSADFTDTQY
TRBV5-1	few	TRBJ2-6	ASRRDSGANVLT
TRBV9	-	TRBJ1-6	ASSVATGRDNSPLH
TRBV15	-	TRBJ1-1	ATSREEYTSGAEAF
TRBV5-1	-	TRBJ2-5	ASSSGQPGGETQY
TRBV18	few	TRBJ1-5	ASSIGENQPQH
TRBV6-5	-	TRBJ1-2	ASSYAGEDGYT
TRBV10-3	-	TRBJ2-7	AISAPDRAEEQY
TRBV28	-	TRBJ2-2	ASDSGSHTGELF
TRBV4-2	-	TRBJ2-7	ASSREGREQY
TRBV29-1	-	TRBJ2-7	SVQLAGGPYEQY
TRBV20-1	-	TRBJ2-1	SAELGNEQF
TRBV9	few	TRBJ2-1	ASSVASGLNEQF
TRBV7-9	-	TRBJ2-5	ASSSSHYGRQETQY
TRBV20-1	-	TRBJ1-2	SARRNGYT
TRBV5-1	few	TRBJ1-5	ASSLAGQDNQPQH
TRBV9	few	TRBJ2-5	ASSAGQGAGKTQY
TRBV6-5	-	TRBJ1-2	ASSPSDYGYT
TRBV5-6	-	TRBJ2-1	ASSLDPTSGINNEQF
TRBV29-1	-	TRBJ2-3	SVAGTRGTDTQY
TRBV7-9	-	TRBJ1-1	ASSLTGGTEAF
TRBV29-1	-	TRBJ1-1	SVLLGQAGTEAF
TRBV30	few	TRBJ1-2	AWTRRDYGYT